This entry describes one T cell receptor (beta chain). This clonotype was recorded once. The clone's antigen remains unknown. No base quality values were provided; no much bigger clone lies one nucleotide off. Weak support is all one read offers. This beta chain is an unintended read in a library built for alpha chains; its size means little. This sample is part of a study of spatial heterogeneity in lung cancer (dated by TCRdb to the late 2010s). Turning to the overall study: More beta-chain than alpha-chain transcripts were consistently detected, likely reflecting higher beta-chain transcript abundance. In tumor regions, TCR transcript counts showed a strong correlation with a T cell transcriptional module score from matched bulk RNA-seq. In the raw uncorrected reads, each unique combination of TCR and UMI appeared more than ten times on average. In non-small cell lung cancer, the study quantitatively compared TCR alpha and beta repertoires across several tumor regions, matched nontumor lung, and blood. The study linked features of the TCR repertoire to counts of nonsynonymous mutations, which were determined by whole-exome sequencing of tumor tissue. Both alpha and beta chains were TCR-sequenced in samples taken at surgery, namely 220 tumor regions, around 64 matched nontumor lung samples and just over 55 PBMC samples. Study-level results and caveats: The tumor nonsynonymous mutation count correlated with the number of expanded alpha and beta TCRs within the tumor. Confirming at a functional level the hypothesis that regional TCRs recognize regional mutations was considered to require additional single-cell paired TCR alpha and beta sequencing. TCR-seq coverage of tumor T cells was estimated to be only about 7% for alpha chains and about 13% for beta chains. Counts of ubiquitous and regional expanded TCRs were found to correlate with counts of ubiquitous and regional nonsynonymous mutations, respectively.

The library relied on 5' RACE. Sequencing was performed on a NextSeq 500. To allow correction of PCR and sequencing errors, the TCR library protocol tagged every TCR cDNA molecule with a unique molecular identifier. The published analysis was carried out like this. Decombinator tools were used for TCR identification, UMI-based error correction and CDR3 extraction. Expanded TCRs were defined as those above a frequency of 2 per 1,000, corresponding to the top 1% of the tumor frequency distribution. Expanded tumor TCRs were classed as regional if statistically deemed absent (corrected P<0.05) from at least one tumor region, otherwise ubiquitous. Renyi diversity was computed with the R vegan package after each repertoire had been subsampled 100 times to 5,000 TCRs. CDR3 similarity networks were constructed using string-kernel similarity of amino acid triplets, with links drawn between CDR3s whose pairwise similarity was above 0.82. Using fastp at Q25 and MiXCR, TCRdb reprocessed the public reads and kept productive beta chains. Each record represents a unique CDR3 protein, reported with the most common genes and DNA among its rows. These V and J calls rely on TCRdb rather than the paper's analysis. The sample table holds about 17,000 distinct CDR3 sequences, of which 6% to 6.5% were seen once. 6.8% of the sample belongs to the ten largest clones.

The sample's time point, from its label and the paper: sample taken at primary tumor resection. Samples were obtained from over 70 patients with early-stage, untreated non-small cell lung cancer from the lung TRACERx cohort. Whole RNA extracted from tumor and nontumor lung tissue, or from cryopreserved PBMC samples, was used for TCR sequencing without cell sorting. A patient was chosen for TCR sequencing only when enough RNA was available from at least two tumor regions. Before selection, tumor and adjacent nontumor lung specimens were reviewed by a lung pathologist. The CDR3, cysteine through phenylalanine, is 15 amino acids long. Only the CDR3 DNA is retained, 45 bases long and in frame from the first base. Trimming at the junction amounts to 6 bases on V and 3 bases on J, and the germline ends lie 18 bases apart.

This material consisted of lung tumor tissue, taken at surgery. The sequence came from a male donor with early-stage non-small cell lung cancer. This receptor chain uses TRBV12-3 or TRBV12-4 and TRBJ2-7, with a tentative D gene TRBD2 over 7 matching bases. The CDR3 region has the sequence CASSLGGGPSYEQYF. The DNA sequence is TGTGCCAGCAGCCTGGGGGGGGGGCCTAGCTACGAGCAGTACTTC.